The 2 T cell receptor beta chains below come from one sample, sequenced in a study of Graves' ophthalmopathy and Graves' hyperthyroidism. Amplification of the TCR beta CDR3 regions used RNA transcripts (as template). RT-PCR in the first round used HTBI primers; a second-round multiplex PCR followed. TCRdb analysed the multiplex PCR reads with MiXCR anew, one entry per CDR3 protein. Of around 470,000 distinct CDR3 sequences listed, under 15% are singletons. The sample was blood. The receptor set was obtained from a woman in her 30s with Graves' ophthalmopathy.

This clonotype was observed a few times. The chain recombines TRBV3-1 with TRBJ2-7; tentative D call: TRBD2 (5 bases). The V gene's germline CDR1 is LGHDT and CDR2 YNNKEL (reference sequence). Trimming shortened V by 0 bases and J by 4 bases, and 10 bases separated the two germline ends. This CDR3 is 14 amino acids long. The CDR3 coding sequence is TGTGCCAGCAGCCAAGACGGCGGGTGGTACGAGCAGTACTTC. Translating gives CASSQDGGWYEQYF.

This clonotype was counted at least ten times. CDR3 residues: CASSESSYEQYF. The CDR3, as DNA: TGTGCCAGCAGTGAAAGCTCCTACGAGCAGTACTTC. V and J are TRBV6-1 and TRBJ2-7; no clear D gene. Trimming removed 2 bases at V and 0 bases at J, with 2 bases between. The germline gives CDR1 MNHNS, CDR2 SASEGT. The CDR3 contains 12 residues.